This T cell receptor beta chain stems from a study of blood T cell repertoires in COVID-19. Sequencing used immunoSEQ multiplex PCR; TCRdb keeps in-frame clones, though not all of them. Of some 110,000 clones listed, 84% are singletons. The CDR3 contains 15 residues. J gave up 5 bases and V 2 bases, and 4 bases lay outside the gene matches. CDR1 and CDR2 from the germline V gene are MNHEY and SVGAGI. The source material was peripheral blood. The chain combines TRBV6-5 with TRBJ2-7, with 12 bases that match TRBD1. This sequence originates from a man in his 60s with acute or convalescent COVID-19. The CDR3 loop is CASSYMGQGAHEQYF. For the CDR3, the DNA is TGTGCCAGCAGTTACATGGGACAGGGGGCCCACGAGCAGTACTTC.